These 9 T cell receptor beta chains were all obtained from the same sample, sequenced in a study of cytomegalovirus exposure and HLA in healthy donors. PCR primers comprised 60 Vbeta and 13 Jbeta primers. Assay used: immunoSEQ multiplex PCR; TCRdb lists only in-frame clones, some missing. This table holds some 150,000 clones, more than 60% found once. What was sequenced was PBMCs. These receptors all stem from a male donor in good health and CMV-seronegative.

The rearrangement joins TRBV19 to TRBJ1-5; D possibly corresponds to TRBD1 (6 bases). The length of the CDR3 is 14 residues. Per the germline V gene, CDR1 is LNHDA and CDR2 is SQIVND (reference sequence). The V and J ends lost 3 bases and 7 bases respectively, with 13 bases between them. CDR3 protein: CASSILDSGQPQHF. The CDR3 region has the DNA TGTGCCAGTAGTATCTTGGACAGCGGACAGCCCCAGCATTTT.

The V call is TRBV10-3, the J call TRBJ2-7; 7 positions match TRBD2. The germline CDR1 and CDR2 sequences are ENHRY and SYGVKD. This CDR3 is built from 12 residues. Trimming removed 7 bases from V and 4 bases from J; junction bases left unmatched: 4. Here the CDR3 reads CAIKGGDYEQYF. The DNA of the CDR3 is TGTGCCATCAAGGGAGGGGATTACGAGCAGTACTTC.

This clone came up once. V gene TRBV6-5 combines with J gene TRBJ2-3; TRBD1 might be the D (5 bases). V shed 2 bases and J shed 2 bases, with 8 bases lying between them. The CDR3 runs to 14 residues. CDR1 MNHEY and CDR2 SVGAGI come from the germline V gene. The CDR3 loop reads CASSYDRDTDTQYF. The CDR3 region has the DNA TGTGCCAGCAGTTACGACAGAGACACAGATACGCAGTATTTT.

The gene calls are TRBV7-9 and TRBJ1-2; possible D gene TRBD1, 5 bases. In germline, CDR1 is SEHNR, CDR2 FQNEAQ (reference sequence). The CDR3 contains 14 residues. Trimming took 3 bases from V and 7 from J, leaving 15 bases between them. The CDR3 nucleotides read TGTGCCAGCAGCTTTTGGGGGGTTGGGGCTGGCTACACCTTC. Translation: CASSFWGVGAGYTF.

The V and J genes are TRBV11-1 and TRBJ2-7, with D perhaps TRBD1 (6 bases). Germline loops: CDR1 SGHAT, CDR2 FQDESV (reference sequence). Trimming left V 2 bases short and J 2 bases short, with 10 bases between. This CDR3 is built from 14 residues. CDR3 in amino acids: CASSLRTDTYEQYF. DNA for the CDR3: TGTGCCAGCAGCTTACGGACAGATACCTACGAGCAGTACTTC. Supplemented by reference TRBV11-1 and TRBJ2-7, the full variable domain reads EAEVAQSPRYKITEKSQAVAFWCDPISGHATLYWYRQILGQGPELLVQFQDESVVDDSQLPKDRFSAERLKGVDSTLKIQPAELGDSAMYLCASSLRTDTYEQYFGPGTRLTVT.

A few counts support this clone. This rearrangement joins TRBV4-2 to TRBJ1-5; 7 nucleotides agree with TRBD1. This CDR3 is 20 amino acids long. Germline-derived CDR1 and CDR2 are LGHNA and YNFKEQ. Losses at the gene ends were 1 base for V and 1 base for J; bases not matched to a gene: 16. In DNA, the CDR3 is TGTGCCAGCAGCCAAGGGGCGATACCGGGACAGAGCAACAGCAATCAGCCCCAGCATTTT. Translation gives CASSQGAIPGQSNSNQPQHF.

On this clone itself: Other DNA sequences from this sample encode an identical CDR3 as well. CDR3 coding DNA: TGTGCCAGCAGCTTAGAATGGGCCAGGGGGACTGAAGCTTTCTTT. Protein: CASSLEWARGTEAFF. The V gene is TRBV7-9, the J gene TRBJ1-1; the match to TRBD1 covers 7 bases. Losses at the gene ends were 1 base for V and 5 bases for J; bases not matched to a gene: 7. The CDR3 spans 15 residues. Germline V CDR1 and CDR2: SEHNR, FQNEAQ (reference sequence). Combining the CDR3 with reference TRBV7-9 and TRBJ1-1 gives the whole variable domain DTGVSQNPRHKITKRGQNVTFRCDPISEHNRLYWYRQTLGQGPEFLTYFQNEAQLEKSRLLSDRFSAERPKGSFSTLEIQRTEQGDSAMYLCASSLEWARGTEAFFGQGTRLTVV.

The rearrangement uses TRBV30 and TRBJ1-1, with TRBD1 matching over 7 bases. The CDR3 sequence is 14 residues long. Looked up from germline, CDR1 is GTSNPN and CDR2 is SVGIG (reference sequence). With 4 bases clipped from V and 2 bases from J, the junction kept 7 bases outside the gene matches. CDR3 residues: CAWKTGQSNTEAFF. DNA of the CDR3: TGTGCCTGGAAAACGGGACAGTCAAACACTGAAGCTTTCTTT.

The chain combines TRBV6-1 with TRBJ1-6, with 8 positions matching TRBD1. The CDR3 consists of 15 residues. CDR1 and CDR2 (germline): MNHNS, SASEGT. V lost 6 bases to trimming and J lost 9 bases; unmatched junction nucleotides: 10. The CDR3 coding sequence is TGTGCCAGCAGAGACAGGGGCGTTTCGCCTTCACCCCTCCACTTT. Protein: CASRDRGVSPSPLHF.